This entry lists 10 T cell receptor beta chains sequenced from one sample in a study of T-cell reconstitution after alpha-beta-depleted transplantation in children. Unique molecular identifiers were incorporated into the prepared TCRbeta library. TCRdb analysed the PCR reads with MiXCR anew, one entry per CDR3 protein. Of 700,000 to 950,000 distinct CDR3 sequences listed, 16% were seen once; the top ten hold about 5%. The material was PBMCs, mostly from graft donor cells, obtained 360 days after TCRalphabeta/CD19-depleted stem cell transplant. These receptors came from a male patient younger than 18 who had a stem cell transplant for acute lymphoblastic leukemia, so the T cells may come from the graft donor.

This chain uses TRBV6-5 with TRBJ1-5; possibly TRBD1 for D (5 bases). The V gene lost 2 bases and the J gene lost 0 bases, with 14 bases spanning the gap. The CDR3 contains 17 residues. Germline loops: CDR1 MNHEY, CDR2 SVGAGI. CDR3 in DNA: TGTGCCAGCAGTTACGGGGCTCCGGGAGGTAGCAATCAGCCCCAGCATTTT. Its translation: CASSYGAPGGSNQPQHF.

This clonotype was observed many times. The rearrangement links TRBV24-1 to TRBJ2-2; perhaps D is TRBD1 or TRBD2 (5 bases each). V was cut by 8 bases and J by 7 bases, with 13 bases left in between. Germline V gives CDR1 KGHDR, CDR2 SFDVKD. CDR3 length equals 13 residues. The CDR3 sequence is CATTEGLSGELFF. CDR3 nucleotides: TGTGCCACCACCGAGGGGCTAAGCGGGGAGCTGTTTTTT.

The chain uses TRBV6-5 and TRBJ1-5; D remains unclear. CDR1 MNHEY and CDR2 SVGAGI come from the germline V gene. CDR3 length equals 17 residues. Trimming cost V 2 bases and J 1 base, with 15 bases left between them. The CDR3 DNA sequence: TGTGCCAGCAGTTACGGGCCGGCCTTTCAAAGCAATCAGCCCCAGCATTTT. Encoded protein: CASSYGPAFQSNQPQHF.

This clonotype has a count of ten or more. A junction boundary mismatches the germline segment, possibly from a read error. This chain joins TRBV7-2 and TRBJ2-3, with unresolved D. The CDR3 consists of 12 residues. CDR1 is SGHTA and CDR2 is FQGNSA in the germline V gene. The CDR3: CASSYYTDTQYF. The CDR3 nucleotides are TGCGCCAGCAGCTACTACACAGATACGCAGTATTTT.

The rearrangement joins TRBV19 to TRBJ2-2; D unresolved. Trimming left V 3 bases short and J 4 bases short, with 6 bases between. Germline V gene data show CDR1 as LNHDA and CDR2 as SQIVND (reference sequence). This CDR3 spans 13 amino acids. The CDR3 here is CASSILVTGELFF. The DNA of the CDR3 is TGTGCCAGTAGTATCCTGGTCACCGGGGAGCTGTTTTTT.

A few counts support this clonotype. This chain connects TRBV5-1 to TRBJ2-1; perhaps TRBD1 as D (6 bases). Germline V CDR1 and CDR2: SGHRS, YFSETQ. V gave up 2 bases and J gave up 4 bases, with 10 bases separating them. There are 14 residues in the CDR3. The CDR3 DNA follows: TGCGCCAGCAGCTTAGGGGACAAATACAATGAGCAGTTCTTC. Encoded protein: CASSLGDKYNEQFF.

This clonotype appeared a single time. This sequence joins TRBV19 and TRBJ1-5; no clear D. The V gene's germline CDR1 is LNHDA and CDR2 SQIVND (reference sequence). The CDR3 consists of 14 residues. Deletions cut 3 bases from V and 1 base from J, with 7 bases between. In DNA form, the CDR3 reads TGTGCCAGTAGTATCGGAGGGAGCAATCAGCCCCAGCATTTT. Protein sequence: CASSIGGSNQPQHF.

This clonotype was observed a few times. The CDR3, as DNA: TGCAGTGCTAGGGGAACCTCGGGACAGAGAAACTATGGCTACACCTTC. As protein: CSARGTSGQRNYGYTF. This chain links TRBV20-1 with TRBJ1-2; 7 positions match TRBD1. This CDR3 region has 16 residues. Germline loops: CDR1 DFQATT, CDR2 SNEGSKA (reference sequence). J lost 2 bases, V lost 3 bases, and 12 bases had no gene match.

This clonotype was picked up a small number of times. CDR3 in amino acids: CASSPTGTAVYEQYF. DNA for the CDR3: TGTGCCAGCAGCCCGACCGGGACAGCGGTATACGAGCAGTACTTC. The J gene is TRBJ2-7, the V gene TRBV7-6; 7 bases are shared with TRBD1. CDR3 length equals 15 residues. Trimming cost V 5 bases and J 4 bases; bases outside gene matches: 11. CDR1 is SGHVS and CDR2 is FNYEAQ in the germline V gene.

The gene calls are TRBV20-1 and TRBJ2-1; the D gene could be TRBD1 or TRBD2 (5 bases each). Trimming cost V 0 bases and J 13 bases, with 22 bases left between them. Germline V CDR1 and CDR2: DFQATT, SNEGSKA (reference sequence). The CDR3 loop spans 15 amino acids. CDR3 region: CSARDPGVTGTNQFF. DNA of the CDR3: TGCAGTGCTAGAGATCCCGGGGTGACCGGGACCAACCAGTTCTTC.